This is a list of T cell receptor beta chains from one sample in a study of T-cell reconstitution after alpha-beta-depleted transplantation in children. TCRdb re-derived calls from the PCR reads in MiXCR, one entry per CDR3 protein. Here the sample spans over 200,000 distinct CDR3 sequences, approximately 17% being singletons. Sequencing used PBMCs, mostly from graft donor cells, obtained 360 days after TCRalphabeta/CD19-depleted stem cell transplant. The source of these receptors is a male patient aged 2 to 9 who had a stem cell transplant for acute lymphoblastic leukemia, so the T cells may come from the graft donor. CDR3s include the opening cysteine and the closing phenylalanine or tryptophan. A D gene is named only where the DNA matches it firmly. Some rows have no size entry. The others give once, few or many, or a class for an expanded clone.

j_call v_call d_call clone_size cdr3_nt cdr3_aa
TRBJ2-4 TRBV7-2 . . TGTGCCAGCAGCTTAGCGGGACACAGAAACATTCAGTACTTC CASSLAGHRNIQYF
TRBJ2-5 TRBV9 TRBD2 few TGTGCCAGCAGCGCTTCTAGCGGGGAGCCCCCCAGAGAGACCCAGTACTTC CASSASSGEPPRETQYF
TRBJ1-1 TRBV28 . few TGTGCCAGCAGGCCCGGGGGAGGACTTGAAGCTTTCTTT CASRPGGGLEAFF
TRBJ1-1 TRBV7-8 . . TGTGCCAGCAGCTTAGTGGGAGGGGGGGTAAACACTGAAGCTTTCTTT CASSLVGGGVNTEAFF
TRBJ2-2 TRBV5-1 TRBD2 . TGCGCCAGCAGCTTGATTAGCGGGGGCGCGAACACCGGGGAGCTGTTTTTT CASSLISGGANTGELFF
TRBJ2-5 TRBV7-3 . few TGTGCCAGCAGCTTATCGGGGGACCAAGAGACCCAGTACTTC CASSLSGDQETQYF
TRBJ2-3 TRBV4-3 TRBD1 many TGCGCCAGCAGCCGCACGACAGGGACCGATACGCAGTATTTT CASSRTTGTDTQYF
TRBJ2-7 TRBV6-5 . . TGTGCCAGCAGTTACGATGGCGCGGGGGCCCCCTACGAGCAGTACTTC CASSYDGAGAPYEQYF
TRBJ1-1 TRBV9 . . TGTGCCAGCAGCGACAGACTACTCACTGAAGCTTTCTTT CASSDRLLTEAFF
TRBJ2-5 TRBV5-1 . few TGCGCCAGCAGCTTGGTGGTCGGAGAAAAGACCCAGTACTTC CASSLVVGEKTQYF
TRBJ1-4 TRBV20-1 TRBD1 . TGCAGTGCTAGACGGACAGGGGATGAAAAACTGTTTTTT CSARRTGDEKLFF
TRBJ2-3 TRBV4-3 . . TGCGCCAGCAGCCAAGATGGGACACTCCCCACAGATACGCAGTATTTT CASSQDGTLPTDTQYF
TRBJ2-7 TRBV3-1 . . TGTGCCAGCAGCCAAACTACAGGACAGCAGTACTTC CASSQTTGQQYF
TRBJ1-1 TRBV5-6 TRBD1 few TGTGCCAGCAGCCCCAGACCGGACAGGGTCACTGAAGCTTTCTTT CASSPRPDRVTEAFF
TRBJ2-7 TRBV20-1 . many TGCAGTGCTAGAGATCGTCCCGCCAGGGTCCTCTCCTACGAGCAGTACTTC CSARDRPARVLSYEQYF
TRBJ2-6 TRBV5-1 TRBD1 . TGCGCCAGCAGCTTGGGACAGGGGGCGGGCTGGGCCAACGTCCTGACTTTC CASSLGQGAGWANVLTF
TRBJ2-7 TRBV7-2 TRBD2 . TGTGCCAGCAGCTTTACTAGCGGGAGTAGGAACGAGCAGTACTTC CASSFTSGSRNEQYF
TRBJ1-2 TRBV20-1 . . TGCAGTGCTAGAGCCTCCTGGCAGACCTATGGCTACACCTTC CSARASWQTYGYTF
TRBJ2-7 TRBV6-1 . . TGTGCCAGCAGTGTAGGGGGGCACTCCTACGAGCAGTACTTC CASSVGGHSYEQYF
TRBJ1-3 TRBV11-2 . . TGTGCCAGCAGCTCACACTGGTTTGCTGGAAACACCATATATTTT CASSSHWFAGNTIYF
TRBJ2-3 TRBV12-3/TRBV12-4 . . TGTGCCAGCAGGCCCTTTGGGAGGCTAGCAACTCCTTCATGGCAGTATTTT CASRPFGRLATPSWQYF
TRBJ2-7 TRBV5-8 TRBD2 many TGTGCCACCAAGCGGGAGGGCCCGCAGGAGCAGTACTTC CATKREGPQEQYF
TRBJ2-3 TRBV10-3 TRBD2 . TGTGCCATCAGTGAGTCTTCTAGCGGGAGGACAGATACGCAGTATTTT CAISESSSGRTDTQYF
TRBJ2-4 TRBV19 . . TGTGCCAGTAGTATACAAGCCAAAAACATTCAGTACTTC CASSIQAKNIQYF
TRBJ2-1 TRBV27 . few TGTGCCAGCAGTGGGGCCCGCCCCTTCAATGAGCAGTTCTTC CASSGARPFNEQFF
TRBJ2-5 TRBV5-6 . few TGTGCCAGCAGCCGACGGCCGTACCAAGAGACCCAGTACTTC CASSRRPYQETQYF
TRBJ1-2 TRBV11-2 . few TGTGCCAGCAGCTTAATCACAGGGTGGGATGGCTACACCTTC CASSLITGWDGYTF
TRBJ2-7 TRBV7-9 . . TGTGCCAGCAGCTACGCAAGTTTGGGGGAACCCTACGAGCAGTACTTC CASSYASLGEPYEQYF
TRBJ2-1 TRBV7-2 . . TGTGCCAGTGAACCGATCCGAGGAGGAAATGAGCAGTTCTTC CASEPIRGGNEQFF
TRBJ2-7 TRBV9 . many TGTGCCAGCAGCGTAGGGACAACTCCCTACGAGCAGTACTTC CASSVGTTPYEQYF
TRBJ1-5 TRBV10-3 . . TGTGCCATCAGTGGACAGAATAGCAATCAGCCCCAGCATTTT CAISGQNSNQPQHF
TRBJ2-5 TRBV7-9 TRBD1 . TGTGCCAGCAGCTTACCCCAGGGGGAGAACGGAGAGACCCAGTACTTC CASSLPQGENGETQYF
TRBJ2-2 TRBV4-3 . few TGCGCCAGCAGCCAAGATTCGGTTAGCCCGAACACCGGGGAGCTGTTTTTT CASSQDSVSPNTGELFF
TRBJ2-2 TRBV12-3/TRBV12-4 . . TGTGCCAGCAGTTTTTGGGGGGATGACACCGGGGAGCTGTTTTTT CASSFWGDDTGELFF
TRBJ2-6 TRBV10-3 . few TGTGCCATCAGCTCCCCGAAACAGGGCTCTGGGGCCAACGTCCTGACTTTC CAISSPKQGSGANVLTF
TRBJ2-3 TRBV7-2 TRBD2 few TGTGCCAGCAGCCCGCCTACTAGCGGGTGGTTAGATACGCAGTATTTT CASSPPTSGWLDTQYF
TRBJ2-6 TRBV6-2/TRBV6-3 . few TGTGCCAGCAGTGACACCGGGGCCAACGTCCTGACTTTC CASSDTGANVLTF
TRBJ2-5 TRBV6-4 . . TGTGCCAGCACCCCGCAAGAGACCCAGTACTTC CASTPQETQYF
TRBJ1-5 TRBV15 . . TGTGCCACCAGCAGAGCTGGGGGTAGCAATCAGCCCCAGCATTTT CATSRAGGSNQPQHF
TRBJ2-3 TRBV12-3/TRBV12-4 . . TGTGCCAGCAGTTTAGACAGCTTGAACACAGATACGCAGTATTTT CASSLDSLNTDTQYF
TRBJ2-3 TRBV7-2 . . TGTGCCAGCAGCTTATACCGCGGCCCAGATACGCAGTATTTT CASSLYRGPDTQYF
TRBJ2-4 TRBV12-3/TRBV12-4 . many TGTGCCAGCACCCCGGGGGTGCTAGCCAAAAACATTCAGTACTTC CASTPGVLAKNIQYF
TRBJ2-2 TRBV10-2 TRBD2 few TGCGCCACCCGGGAGGGTGAGGCCGGGGAGCTGTTTTTT CATREGEAGELFF
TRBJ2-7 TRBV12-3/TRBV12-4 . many TGTGCCAGCAGTTTAAGGGGGACACTTTCCTACGAGCAGTACTTC CASSLRGTLSYEQYF
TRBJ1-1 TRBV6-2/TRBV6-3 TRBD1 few TGTGCCAGCAGCTTCGGGGGACAGGCGAACACTGAAGCTTTCTTT CASSFGGQANTEAFF
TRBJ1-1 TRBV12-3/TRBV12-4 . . TGTGCCAGCAGTTTAGCTTTGGGTCACACTGAAGCTTTCTTT CASSLALGHTEAFF
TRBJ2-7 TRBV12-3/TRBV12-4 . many TGTGCCAGCAGTTTTGGAAGGGCTAGCTCCTCGTACTTC CASSFGRASSSYF
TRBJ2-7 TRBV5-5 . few TGTGCCAGCAGCTTGTCTGCGTACGAGCAGTACTTC CASSLSAYEQYF
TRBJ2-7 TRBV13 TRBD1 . TGTGCCAGCAGCTCGGAGGGACAGGGGGACCACGAGCAGTACTTC CASSSEGQGDHEQYF
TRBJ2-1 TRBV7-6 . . TGTGCCAGCAGCGACGCGCCCAGGGATTTCCACAATGAGCAGTTCTTC CASSDAPRDFHNEQFF
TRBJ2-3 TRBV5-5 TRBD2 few TGTGCCAGCAGCTTGTTCAGCGGGGGGGCATCAGATACGCAGTATTTT CASSLFSGGASDTQYF
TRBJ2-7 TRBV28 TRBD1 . TGTGCCAGCAACCGCCGGGACAGGCTCTACGAGCAGTACTTC CASNRRDRLYEQYF
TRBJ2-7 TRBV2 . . TGTGCCAGCAGTGAATCTCTCTCCTACGAGCAGTACTTC CASSESLSYEQYF
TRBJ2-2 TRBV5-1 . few TGCGCCAGCAGAGAACAGTTTACCGGGGAGCTGTTTTTT CASREQFTGELFF
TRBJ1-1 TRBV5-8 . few TGTGCCAGCAGCTTTACTCCAGGGCCGAACACTGAAGCTTTCTTT CASSFTPGPNTEAFF
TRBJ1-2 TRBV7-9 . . TGTGCCAGCAGCTTAGTCCAGCCTGGGGGCGGCTACACCTTC CASSLVQPGGGYTF
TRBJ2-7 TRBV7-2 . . TGTGCCAGCAGCTTAGCCGAGACAGCCTACTACGAGCAGTACTTC CASSLAETAYYEQYF